This TCR beta chain was retrieved from a study of blood T cell repertoires in COVID-19. For the study at large: Sites in the United States, Italy and Spain provided acute and convalescent COVID-19 samples. Nucleic acid was either cDNA or gDNA, and it came from T cells, B-cell-depleted T cells, or PBMCs.

CDR3 length: 17 residues. Trimming cost V 5 bases and J 0 bases; bases outside gene matches: 9. Germline V gene sequence: CDR1 SGHVS, CDR2 FNYEAQ. Authors' data handling: Scientists estimated how many nucleated cells there were by amplifying reference gene primers. Profiled with immunoSEQ multiplex PCR; TCRdb holds only in-frame clones, not every one. V and J calls and clone size are given by that table; D and trimming were obtained from the DNA. The data show some 200,000 clones, under 90% seen once. This clone was recorded a few times. The specimen was peripheral blood. The V call is TRBV7-6, the J call TRBJ2-1; TRBD1 matches at 8 bases. The TCR sequence derives from a woman aged 80 or over with active or convalescent COVID-19. DNA for the CDR3: TGTGCCAGCAGCCCTGGACAGGGCTTAAGCTCCTACAATGAGCAGTTCTTC. Its translation is CASSPGQGLSSYNEQFF.